This entry lists 32 T cell receptor beta chains sequenced from one sample in a study of cytomegalovirus exposure and HLA in healthy donors (dated 2017 in TCRdb). The library was prepared using the immunoSEQ multiplex PCR assay. For the multiplex PCR, a mixture combining 60 forward primers for TCR Vbeta segments and 13 reverse primers for TCR Jbeta segments was used. TCRdb took this table from immuneACCESS and kept in-frame rearrangements with V and J called. Such tables lack part of the clones; where checked against another copy, unresolved V genes explain under half of the gap, and the rest is unexplained. The sample table records some 180,000 clones; over 65% of these occur just once. The ten largest account for around 1.5% of the sample. Sequenced input: PBMCs. These receptors were collected from a man between 18 and 35 years old in good health and CMV-seronegative.

The V gene is TRBV5-4, the J gene TRBJ1-2, with 8 positions matching TRBD1. The CDR3 consists of 17 residues. Germline CDR1 and CDR2: SGHNT and YYREEE (reference sequence). V dropped 0 bases and J dropped 0; count of bases not matched to a gene: 7. The CDR3 spells CASSLAPPTGANYGYTF. CDR3 sequence (DNA): TGTGCCAGCAGCTTGGCACCCCCGACAGGGGCTAACTATGGCTACACCTTC.

The chain uses TRBV6-5 and TRBJ1-1; D gene ambiguous. Between the trimmed V and J ends, which lost 2 bases and 0 bases, there was a span of 13 bases. The CDR3 sequence is 16 residues long. CDR1 and CDR2 from the germline V gene are MNHEY and SVGAGI. CDR3 in amino acids: CASSYRAGSMNTEAFF. The CDR3, as DNA: TGTGCCAGCAGTTACAGGGCGGGTTCTATGAACACTGAAGCTTTCTTT.

This clone was seen more than once but under ten times. The chain combines TRBV5-1 with TRBJ2-7, with D possibly being TRBD1 (6 bases). CDR3 size: 15 residues. Germline V gene sequence: CDR1 SGHRS, CDR2 YFSETQ. Trimming pared 4 bases from V and 0 bases from J, leaving 14 bases between. The CDR3 sequence: CASSADSSSSYEQYF. DNA of the CDR3: TGCGCCAGCAGCGCGGACAGTTCCTCCTCCTACGAGCAGTACTTC.

The CDR3 reads CATKEGWGTDTQYF. The CDR3 nucleotides read TGTGCCACCAAGGAGGGCTGGGGCACAGATACGCAGTATTTT. The chain has TRBV10-3 and TRBJ2-3; D possibly corresponds to TRBD2 (6 bases). The CDR3 is 14 amino acids. CDR1 and CDR2 from the germline V gene are ENHRY and SYGVKD. V lost 10 bases and J 1 base, leaving 15 bases between the germline ends.

The chain combines TRBV7-8 with TRBJ1-4; no reliable D call. Looked up from germline, CDR1 is SGHVS and CDR2 is FQNEAQ. CDR3 length: 14 amino acids. V was shortened by 4 bases and J by 3 bases, with 9 bases between the two germline ends. The CDR3 loop is CASSSPESNEKLFF. CDR3 DNA sequence: TGTGCCAGCAGCTCGCCGGAGTCTAATGAAAAACTGTTTTTT. Full variable domain (remainder filled in from reference TRBV7-8 and TRBJ1-4): GAGVSQSPRYKVAKRGQDVALRCDPISGHVSLFWYQQALGQGPEFLTYFQNEAQLDKSGLPSDRFFAERPEGSVSTLKIQRTQQEDSAVYLCASSSPESNEKLFFGSGTQLSVL.

V is TRBV7-3 and J is TRBJ1-1; tentative D call: TRBD1 (5 bases). The V and J ends lost 1 base and 1 base respectively, with 10 bases between them. The CDR3 spans 15 residues. Germline values: CDR1 SGHTA, CDR2 FQGTGA. CDR3 region: CASSLSRQKNTEAFF. In nucleotides, the CDR3 is TGTGCCAGCAGCTTAAGCCGACAGAAGAACACTGAAGCTTTCTTT.

The chain is built from TRBV5-1 and TRBJ1-5; D perhaps matches TRBD1 (6 bases). V lost 4 bases and J lost 4, with 12 bases in between. CDR1 and CDR2 from the germline V gene are SGHRS and YFSETQ. The CDR3 spans 14 residues. Here the CDR3 DNA reads TGCGCCAGCAGCCCCGGGGACATTAATCAGCCCCAGCATTTT. This sequence encodes CASSPGDINQPQHF.

V gene TRBV5-8 combines with J gene TRBJ2-7; TRBD1 agrees at 11 bases. Germline trimming cut 4 bases from V and 1 base from J; bases unmatched to any gene: 10. The germline CDR1 and CDR2 sequences are SGHTS and YDEGEE. The CDR3 extends over 17 amino acids. The CDR3 protein is CASSAPTGQGASYEQYF. The CDR3 nucleotides are TGTGCCAGCAGCGCCCCAACCGGACAGGGGGCGTCCTACGAGCAGTACTTC.

The chain combines TRBV2 with TRBJ2-3, with 7 bases matching TRBD1. V dropped 5 bases and J dropped 3; count of bases not matched to a gene: 2. Germline assignment: CDR1 SNHLY and CDR2 FYNNEI. CDR3 length equals 13 residues. The CDR3 loop is CASSLTGTDTQYF. The CDR3 DNA sequence: TGTGCCAGCAGTTTGACAGGGACAGATACGCAGTATTTT.

This chain links TRBV9 with TRBJ2-2; TRBD2 matches 8 bases. V trimming: 0 bases; J trimming: 5 bases; junction bases outside the gene matches: 3. This CDR3 contains 15 residues. CDR1 and CDR2 from the germline V gene are SGDLS and YYNGEE. The CDR3 DNA reads as TGTGCCAGCAGCGTAGGAGTAGCGGGGACCGGGGAGCTGTTTTTT. This encodes CASSVGVAGTGELFF.

The chain is built from TRBV10-3 and TRBJ1-6; 8 nucleotides match TRBD1. This CDR3 has 14 amino acids. After removal of 2 bases from V and 11 bases from J, the junction contained 5 bases not matched to a gene. Germline CDR1 ENHRY, CDR2 SYGVKD. The CDR3 DNA sequence: TGTGCCATCAGTGAGACAGGGGGTGATACACCCCTCCACTTT. Protein: CAISETGGDTPLHF.

CDR3 loop: CASGHGQTDPVLTF. In DNA form, the CDR3 reads TGCGCCAGCGGACATGGACAGACCGACCCCGTCCTGACTTTC. This chain joins TRBV5-1 and TRBJ2-6, with a weak D call TRBD1 (6 bases). There are 14 residues in the CDR3. Germline assignment: CDR1 SGHRS and CDR2 YFSETQ. The V end was cut by 7 bases, the J end by 12 bases, with 20 bases between.

J is TRBJ1-1 and V is TRBV10-3; D uncertain. Trimming stripped 2 bases from V and 6 bases from J, with 19 bases between. Germline CDR1 is ENHRY and CDR2 is SYGVKD. CDR3 length equals 16 residues. The CDR3 sequence is CAISEERGVRVAEAFF. DNA of the CDR3: TGTGCCATCAGTGAGGAGCGAGGTGTGAGGGTCGCTGAAGCTTTCTTT.

The chain carries TRBV14 and TRBJ2-1; D ambiguous. Germline lookup yields CDR1 SGHDN and CDR2 FVKESK. V was trimmed by 2 bases and J by 7 bases, leaving 3 bases between them. The CDR3 is 11 amino acids. The chain's CDR3 is CASSQLNEQFF. The CDR3 coding sequence is TGTGCCAGCAGCCAACTTAATGAGCAGTTCTTC.

The V and J genes are TRBV30 and TRBJ2-4; 8 nucleotides agree with TRBD2. V shed 1 base, J shed 11 bases, and the junction held 25 bases outside the gene matches. CDR1 GTSNPN and CDR2 SVGIG come from the germline V gene (reference sequence). The CDR3 is 19 residues long. The CDR3 DNA is TGTGCCTGGAGTGGCTATACCCGGCGGGGCGGGGGGACTATGGGGCTTCAGTACTTC. Encoded protein: CAWSGYTRRGGGTMGLQYF.

The chain couples TRBV7-8 to TRBJ2-7, with TRBD2 matching over 10 bases. With 2 bases clipped from V and 4 bases from J, the junction kept 8 bases outside the gene matches. The length of the CDR3 is 16 residues. Germline CDR1 SGHVS, CDR2 FQNEAQ. In nucleotides, the CDR3 is TGTGCCAGCAGCTTACAGCGGGAGGGCCCTTTGTACGAGCAGTACTTC. Its translation: CASSLQREGPLYEQYF.

The J gene is TRBJ1-3, the V gene TRBV6-1; TRBD1 is a possible D gene (6 bases). CDR1 MNHNS and CDR2 SASEGT come from the germline V gene. Trimming removed 6 bases from V and 4 bases from J, with 16 bases in between. This CDR3 region has 15 residues. CDR3 coding DNA: TGTGCCAGCAGCAAATTGACAGGTTCGGGAAACACCATATATTTT. This translates into CASSKLTGSGNTIYF.

This clone was seen a handful of times. V and J are TRBV28 and TRBJ1-2, with unresolved D. V lost 3 bases and J lost 4, with 12 bases in between. The CDR3 sequence is 14 residues long. CDR1 and CDR2 from the germline V gene are MDHEN and SYDVKM. This chain's CDR3 is CASSFWAQVYGYTF. The CDR3 region has the DNA TGTGCCAGCAGTTTCTGGGCGCAGGTCTATGGCTACACCTTC.

The chain has TRBV28 and TRBJ2-3, with TRBD1 matching 9 bases. Unmatched junction bases numbered 7, after V lost 7 bases and J lost 5 bases. This CDR3 contains 14 residues. Per germline, CDR1 MDHEN and CDR2 SYDVKM. The CDR3 reads CASTRDRVIDTQYF. The CDR3 bases are TGTGCCAGCACCCGGGACAGGGTGATAGATACGCAGTATTTT.

The chain links TRBV18 to TRBJ2-2; 12 nucleotides align to TRBD1. The V segment lost 6 bases and the J segment 4 bases; nucleotides outside the gene matches: 15. CDR3 length: 19 residues. Germline V gives CDR1 KGHSH, CDR2 LQKENI. The DNA for the CDR3 is TGTGCCAGCTCGCCGAAAGGGACAGGGGGCAACATGTTCACCGGGGAGCTGTTTTTT. Residues: CASSPKGTGGNMFTGELFF.

The CDR3 sequence is CSVHYNEQFF. The CDR3 DNA follows: TGCAGCGTCCATTACAATGAGCAGTTCTTC. The chain links TRBV29-1 to TRBJ2-1, with D unresolved. Germline values: CDR1 SQVTM, CDR2 ANQGSEA. The length of the CDR3 is 10 residues. Trimming removed 6 bases at V and 4 bases at J, with 4 bases between.

Concerning this clone itself: A read error may produce the germline difference seen at one junction end. CDR3 loop: CASSSGTGQNF. The DNA of the CDR3 is TGCGCCAGCAGCTCCGGGACAGGACAAAACTTC. This sequence joins TRBV5-1 and TRBJ2-7; 8 bases line up with TRBD1. The CDR3 loop spans 11 amino acids. Germline assignment: CDR1 SGHRS and CDR2 YFSETQ.

The chain joins TRBV5-6 to TRBJ2-2; 7 nucleotides align to TRBD2. With V trimmed by 0 bases and J by 5 bases, 7 bases remained unmatched. CDR3 length: 16 residues. Germline V lookup: CDR1 SGHDT, CDR2 YYEEEE. This chain's CDR3 is CASSLALQGGTGELFF. The CDR3 nucleotides are TGTGCCAGCAGCTTGGCCTTGCAGGGAGGGACCGGGGAGCTGTTTTTT.

The chain couples TRBV28 to TRBJ1-4, with D hard to call. The V gene lost 7 bases and the J gene lost 0 bases, with 6 bases spanning the gap. The CDR3 length is 13 residues. Germline CDR1 is MDHEN and CDR2 is SYDVKM. The CDR3 region is CASKRATNEKLFF. The CDR3 DNA sequence: TGTGCCAGCAAGCGGGCAACTAATGAAAAACTGTTTTTT. The complete variable domain, with remaining parts taken from reference TRBV28 and TRBJ1-4, reads DVKVTQSSRYLVKRTGEKVFLECVQDMDHENMFWYRQDPGLGLRLIYFSYDVKMKEKGDIPEGYSVSREKKERFSLILESASTNQTSMYLCASKRATNEKLFFGSGTQLSVL.

This rearrangement joins TRBV5-4 to TRBJ2-7, with D possibly TRBD2 on 6 matching bases. The CDR3 covers 13 residues. Germline V lookup: CDR1 SGHNT, CDR2 YYREEE (reference sequence). V was pared by 0 bases and J by 6 bases, with 10 bases between. The CDR3 loop reads CASSLGQGLEQYF. The CDR3 DNA sequence: TGTGCCAGCAGCTTGGGTCAGGGACTCGAGCAGTACTTC.

This sequence joins TRBV18 and TRBJ1-1, with 9 bases matching TRBD1. The V gene end was trimmed by 6 bases and the J gene end by 1 base; junction bases not matched to a gene: 9. CDR3 size: 16 residues. CDR1 KGHSH and CDR2 LQKENI come from the germline V gene. The CDR3 reads CASSYPDRGWNTEAFF. The CDR3 DNA sequence: TGTGCCAGCTCTTACCCGGACAGGGGATGGAACACTGAAGCTTTCTTT. Full variable domain (remainder filled in from reference TRBV18 and TRBJ1-1): NAGVMQNPRHLVRRRGQEARLRCSPMKGHSHVYWYRQLPEEGLKFMVYLQKENIIDESGMPKERFSAEFPKEGPSILRIQQVVRGDSAAYFCASSYPDRGWNTEAFFGQGTRLTVV.

This clone has just one count. The chain joins TRBV5-6 to TRBJ1-4, with 8 bases fitting TRBD1. The V segment lost 4 bases and the J segment 0 bases; nucleotides outside the gene matches: 5. The CDR3 has 16 amino acids. Germline CDR1 SGHDT, CDR2 YYEEEE. CDR3 DNA: TGTGCCAGCAGCCAAACAGGGGGGCCAACTAATGAAAAACTGTTTTTT. The encoded protein is CASSQTGGPTNEKLFF.

V gene TRBV30 combines with J gene TRBJ2-1; a weak D match, TRBD1 (5 bases). Trimming took 1 base from V and 0 from J, leaving 13 bases between them. Germline lookup yields CDR1 GTSNPN and CDR2 SVGIG (reference sequence). CDR3 length: 16 amino acids. The CDR3 sequence is CAWSGVRQSSYNEQFF. The CDR3 DNA reads as TGTGCCTGGAGTGGGGTTCGACAGAGCTCCTACAATGAGCAGTTCTTC.

In the case of this clone: A junction end diverges from the germline sequence, so it may reflect a read error. V is TRBV30 and J is TRBJ1-2, with 9 nucleotides matching TRBD1. This CDR3 region has 13 residues. The germline gives CDR1 GTSNPN, CDR2 SVGIG (reference sequence). This chain's CDR3 is CAWSPGTGFPLAF. CDR3 nucleotide sequence: TGTGCCTGGAGCCCCGGGACAGGGTTCCCCCTCGCCTTC.

The chain couples TRBV18 to TRBJ1-1; D is unresolved. This CDR3 has 14 residues. V was shortened by 1 base and J by 4 bases, with 10 bases between the two germline ends. Germline V gives CDR1 KGHSH, CDR2 LQKENI. CDR3 in amino acids: CASSPRTGSTEAFF. CDR3 coding DNA: TGTGCCAGCTCACCACGGACTGGGAGCACTGAAGCTTTCTTT.

The V gene is TRBV7-9, the J gene TRBJ2-5; 13 nucleotides align to TRBD2. Germline values: CDR1 SEHNR, CDR2 FQNEAQ (reference sequence). With V trimmed by 5 bases and J by 1 base, 4 bases remained unmatched. The CDR3 covers 16 residues. The CDR3 DNA follows: TGTGCCAGCAGCCGACGACTAGCGGGGGGCCAAGAGACCCAGTACTTC. It translates to CASSRRLAGGQETQYF.

The genes are TRBV5-4 and TRBJ1-2; perhaps TRBD1 as D (6 bases). The V end was cut by 4 bases, the J end by 13 bases, with 26 bases between. The length of the CDR3 is 15 residues. Germline CDR1 SGHNT, CDR2 YYREEE (reference sequence). Written as DNA, the CDR3 is TGTGCCAGCAGCCCACCCCAGACAGGCAATGTGGCTGGCACCTTC. Translating gives CASSPPQTGNVAGTF.